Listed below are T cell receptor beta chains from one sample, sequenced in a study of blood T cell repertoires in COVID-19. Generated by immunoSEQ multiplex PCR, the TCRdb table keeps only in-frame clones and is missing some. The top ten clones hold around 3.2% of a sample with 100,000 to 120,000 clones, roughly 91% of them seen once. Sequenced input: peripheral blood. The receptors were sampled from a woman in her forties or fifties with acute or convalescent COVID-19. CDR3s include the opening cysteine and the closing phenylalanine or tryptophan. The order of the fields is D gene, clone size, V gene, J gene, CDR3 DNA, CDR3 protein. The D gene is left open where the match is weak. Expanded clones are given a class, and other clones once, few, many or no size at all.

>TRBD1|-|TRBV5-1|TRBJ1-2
TGCGCCAGCAGCTTGCAGACAGGGGGCATCTATGGCTACACCTTC
CASSLQTGGIYGYTF
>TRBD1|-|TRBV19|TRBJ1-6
TGTGCCAGTAGTATGCTGACAGGGGCCAATTCACCCCTCCACTTT
CASSMLTGANSPLHF
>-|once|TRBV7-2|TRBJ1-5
TGTGCCAGCAGCTTAGCCTTATCCAGTCAGCCCCAGCATTTT
CASSLALSSQPQHF
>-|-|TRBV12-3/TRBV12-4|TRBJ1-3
TGTGCCAGCAGCACTACAGGGGGAAACACCATATATTTT
CASSTTGGNTIYF
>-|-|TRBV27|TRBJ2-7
TGTGCCGGCAGTCATGGGCCTGATTCACACGAGCAGTACTTC
CAGSHGPDSHEQYF
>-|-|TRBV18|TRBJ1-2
TGTGCCAGCTCACCGCCGTCGGGACACGGATTCTATGGCTACACCTTC
CASSPPSGHGFYGYTF
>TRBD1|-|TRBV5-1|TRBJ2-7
TGCGCCAGCAGCTTATTTCCAGGGACAGCCTACGAGCAGTACTTC
CASSLFPGTAYEQYF
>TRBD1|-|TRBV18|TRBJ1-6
TGTGCCAGCTCACCACAGCTGGGACAGGGGGATTCACCCCTCCACTTT
CASSPQLGQGDSPLHF
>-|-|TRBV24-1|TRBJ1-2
TGTGCCACCAGTGATTTTAATTCCTATGGCTACACCTTC
CATSDFNSYGYTF
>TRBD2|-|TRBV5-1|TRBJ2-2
TGCGCCAGCAGCGGACTAGCGGTCACCGGGGAGCTGTTTTTT
CASSGLAVTGELFF
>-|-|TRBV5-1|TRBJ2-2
TGCGCCAGCAGCGAGCCGGGCACCGGGGAGCTGTTTTTT
CASSEPGTGELFF
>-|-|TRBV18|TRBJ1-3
TGTGCCAGCTCACCACCAGCCACCTCTGGAAACACCATATATTTT
CASSPPATSGNTIYF
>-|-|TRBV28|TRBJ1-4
TGTGCCAGCAGCTTGAGCCGGGACATTGGGGAAAAACTGTTTTTT
CASSLSRDIGEKLFF
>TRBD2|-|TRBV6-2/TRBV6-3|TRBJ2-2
TGTGCCAGCAGTTACGGTGCTAGCGGTAACACCGGGGAGCTGTTTTTT
CASSYGASGNTGELFF
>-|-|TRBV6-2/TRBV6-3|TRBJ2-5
TGTGCCAGCAGTGCGGGGCTTCAAGAGACCCAGTACTTC
CASSAGLQETQYF
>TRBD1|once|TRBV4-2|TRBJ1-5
TGTGCCAGCAGCCAAGCAGGACAGGGGGGTCAGCCCCAGCATTTT
CASSQAGQGGQPQHF
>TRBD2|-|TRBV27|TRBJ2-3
TGTGCCAGCAGAACTAGCGGCACAGATACGCAGTATTTT
CASRTSGTDTQYF
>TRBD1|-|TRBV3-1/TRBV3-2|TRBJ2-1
TGTGCCGGGGGTCCCGGGACAGGAGGCAAGCAGTTCTTC
CAGGPGTGGKQFF
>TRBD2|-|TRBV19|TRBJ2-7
TGTGCCAGTAGTAAAGCTAGCGGGAGCTACGAGCAGTACTTC
CASSKASGSYEQYF
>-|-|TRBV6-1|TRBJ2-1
TGTGCCAGCAGTGAAACGGCGAGGAGGTCTACTAATGAGCAGTTCTTC
CASSETARRSTNEQFF
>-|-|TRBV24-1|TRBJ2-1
TGTGCCACCAGTGATCATACAGGGAGCTCCTACAATGAGCAGTTCTTC
CATSDHTGSSYNEQFF
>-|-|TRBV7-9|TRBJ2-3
TGTGCCAGCAGCCTAGGGAGCGACACAGATACGCAGTATTTT
CASSLGSDTDTQYF
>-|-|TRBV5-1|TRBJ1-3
TGCGCCAGCAGCGTACGACCTGCGGGAGGAAACACCATATATTTT
CASSVRPAGGNTIYF
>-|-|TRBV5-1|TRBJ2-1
TGCGCCAGCAGCCTGGGAGATGGTCGGACAGATGCCTATGAGCAGTTCTTC
CASSLGDGRTDAYEQFF
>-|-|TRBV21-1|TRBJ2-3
TGTGCCAGCAGCAAAGATGCGACGGGACAGGGGGCGGCAGATACGCAGTATTTT
CASSKDATGQGAADTQYF
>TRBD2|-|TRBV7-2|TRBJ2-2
TGTGCCAGCAGCCTGCTGGGCCAGCGGGGGGCGAACACCGGGGAGCTGTTTTTT
CASSLLGQRGANTGELFF
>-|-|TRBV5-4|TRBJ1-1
TGTGCCAGCAGCTTGGAAGGGAGGCGCACTGAAGCTTTCTTT
CASSLEGRRTEAFF
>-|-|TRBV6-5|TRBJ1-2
TGTGCCAGCAGTTACAAAGGAGGAAGAAACTATGGCTACACCTTC
CASSYKGGRNYGYTF
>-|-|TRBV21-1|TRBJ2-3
TGTGCCAGCAGCAAAGTAAAAGGCCAGGGGAGGGCAGATACGCAGTATTTT
CASSKVKGQGRADTQYF
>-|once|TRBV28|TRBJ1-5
TGTGCCAGCAGAAGAGGGGGGGTCCTTCCCCAGCATTTT
CASRRGGVLPQHF
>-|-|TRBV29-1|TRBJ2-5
TGCAGCGTTGAGCGAGGATCAGGGGAGACCCAGTACTTC
CSVERGSGETQYF
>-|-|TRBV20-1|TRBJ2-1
TGCAGTGCTAGTTCAAATCGGCAGGGTGAGCAGTTCTTC
CSASSNRQGEQFF
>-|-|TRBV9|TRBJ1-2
TGTGCCAGCAGTCGTGGGCAAGCCAGTAACTATGGCTACACCTTC
CASSRGQASNYGYTF
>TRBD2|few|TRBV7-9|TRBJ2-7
TGTGCCAGCAGCGTATCTAGCGGCGAGCAGTACTTC
CASSVSSGEQYF
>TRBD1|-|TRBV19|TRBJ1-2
TGTGCCAGTAGTACAGGGACAGGAAGATATGGCTACACCTTC
CASSTGTGRYGYTF
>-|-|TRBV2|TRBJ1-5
TGTGCCAGCAGTAACGACAGGCCAGCCCTTCGGACCCAATATAGCAATCAGCCCCAGCATTTT
CASSNDRPALRTQYSNQPQHF
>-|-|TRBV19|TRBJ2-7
TGTGCCAGTAGTGTTCAGGGGAACTCCTACGAGCAGTACTTC
CASSVQGNSYEQYF
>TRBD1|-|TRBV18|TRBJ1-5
TGTGCCAGCTCACCTACAGGGGGGAATCAGCCCCAGCATTTT
CASSPTGGNQPQHF
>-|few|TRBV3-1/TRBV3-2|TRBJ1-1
TGTGCCAGCAGCCAACAGGGGTCGTCCACTGAAGCTTTCTTT
CASSQQGSSTEAFF
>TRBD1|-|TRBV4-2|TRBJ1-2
TGTGCCAGCAGCCAACTCGGACAGGGTCTATCCTATGGCTACACCTTC
CASSQLGQGLSYGYTF
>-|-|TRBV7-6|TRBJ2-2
TGTGCCAGCAGCCTTCTAGCCACCGAGGCCGGGGAGCTGTTTTTT
CASSLLATEAGELFF
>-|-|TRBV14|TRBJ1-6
TGTGCCAGCAGCCAAGTTAGCAATTCACCCCTCCACTTT
CASSQVSNSPLHF
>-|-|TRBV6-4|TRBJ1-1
TGTGCCAGCAGTGACTCACAGAACACTGAAGCTTTCTTT
CASSDSQNTEAFF
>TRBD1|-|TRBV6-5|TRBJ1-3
TGTGCCAGCAGTCCCCGGACAGGCTCTGGAAACACCATATATTTT
CASSPRTGSGNTIYF
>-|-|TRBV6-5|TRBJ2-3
TGTGCCAGCACCTCGGACACAAGCCCCACAGATACGCAGTATTTT
CASTSDTSPTDTQYF
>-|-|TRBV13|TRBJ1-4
TGTGCCAGCAGCTTAGGGTGGGCTTCGCCGGAAAAACTGTTTTTT
CASSLGWASPEKLFF
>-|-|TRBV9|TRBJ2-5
TGTGCCAGCAGCGCCGACTATCAGCAAGAGACCCAGTACTTC
CASSADYQQETQYF
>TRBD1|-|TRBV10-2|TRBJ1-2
TGCGCCAGCACTCCCACAGGGGACTATGGCTACACCTTC
CASTPTGDYGYTF
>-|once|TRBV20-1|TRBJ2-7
TGCAGTGTCGGGGGTACCTACGAGCAGTACTTC
CSVGGTYEQYF
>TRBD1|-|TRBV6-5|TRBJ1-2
TGTGCCAGCATCCCGGGACAGGGAGGCTATGGCTACACCTTC
CASIPGQGGYGYTF
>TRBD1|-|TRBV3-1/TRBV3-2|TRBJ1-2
TGTGCCAGCAGCTCCGGGACAGGGGGCTTTGGCTACACCTTC
CASSSGTGGFGYTF
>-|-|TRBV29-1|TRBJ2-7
TGCAGCGTTGCCATCTCCTACGAGCAGTACTTC
CSVAISYEQYF
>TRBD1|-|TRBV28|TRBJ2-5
TGTGCCAGCAGTTTAGGTTGGGACAGGGGGCATGTGACCCAGTACTTC
CASSLGWDRGHVTQYF
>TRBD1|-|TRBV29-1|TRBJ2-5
TGCAGCCTATCCGGACAGGGGAAGACCCAGTACTTC
CSLSGQGKTQYF
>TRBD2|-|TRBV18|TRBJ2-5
TGTGCCAGCTCGCCGTTGAGGACTAGCGGGAGGGTAAACCAAGAGACCCAGTACTTC
CASSPLRTSGRVNQETQYF
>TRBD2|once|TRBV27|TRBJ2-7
TGTGCCAGCAGTCGCGGGAGCTCCTACGAGCAGTACTTC
CASSRGSSYEQYF
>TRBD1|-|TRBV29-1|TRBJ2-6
TGCAGCGTTGAAGATCCCACAGGGGCGGTCTCTGGGGCCAACGTCCTGACTTTC
CSVEDPTGAVSGANVLTF
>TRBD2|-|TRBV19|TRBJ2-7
TGTGCCAGTAGTCTGGGACTAGCGGGAGTTGAGCAGTACTTC
CASSLGLAGVEQYF
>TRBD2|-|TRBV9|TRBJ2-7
TGTGCCAGCAGCGTATCGACTAGCGGTACCTACGAGCAGTACTTC
CASSVSTSGTYEQYF
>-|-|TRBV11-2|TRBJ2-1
TGTGCCAGCAGCCTAACGGGGTCGCTGAGGGTCTTC
CASSLTGSLRVF